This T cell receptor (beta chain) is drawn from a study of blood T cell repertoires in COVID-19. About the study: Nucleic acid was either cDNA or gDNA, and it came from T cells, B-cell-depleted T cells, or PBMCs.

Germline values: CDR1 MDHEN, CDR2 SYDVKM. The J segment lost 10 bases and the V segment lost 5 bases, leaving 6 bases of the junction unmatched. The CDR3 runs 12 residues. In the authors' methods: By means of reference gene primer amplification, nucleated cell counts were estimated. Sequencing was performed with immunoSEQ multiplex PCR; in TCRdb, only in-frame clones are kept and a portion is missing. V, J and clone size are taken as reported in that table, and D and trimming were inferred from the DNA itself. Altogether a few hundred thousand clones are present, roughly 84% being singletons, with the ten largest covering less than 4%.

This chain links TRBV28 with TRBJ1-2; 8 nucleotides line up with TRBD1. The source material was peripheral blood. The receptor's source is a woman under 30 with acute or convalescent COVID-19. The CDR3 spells CASSGDRTTYTF. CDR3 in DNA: TGTGCCAGCAGTGGGGACAGGACGACCTACACCTTC.